This T cell receptor (beta chain) was documented in a study of identical twins. General study results and limits: Invariant populations such as MAIT and iNKT cells could partly muddle zero-insertion analyses. The models gave estimates that fell short of the out-of-frame TCR alpha sharing seen in monozygotic twins.

Germline V gene lookup returns CDR1 SEHNR and CDR2 FQNEAQ (reference sequence). The V and J ends lost 4 bases and 9 bases respectively, with 16 bases between them. The CDR3 extends over 14 amino acids. This clonotype was recorded a few times. Its antigen remains unidentified. TCRdb ran MiXCR on the 5' RACE reads and lists one entry per CDR3 protein. The table records 550,000 to 700,000 distinct CDR3 sequences, approximately 9.6% of them present only once. These records were also assigned to another study, of yellow fever vaccine responses in identical twins.

The sample comprised PBMCs. The receptor was isolated from a woman in her late teens or twenties in good health. This sequence joins TRBV7-9 and TRBJ2-1; D perhaps matches TRBD2 (6 bases). This chain's CDR3 is CASSSLGAGLEQFF. CDR3 DNA: TGTGCCAGCAGCTCCCTTGGGGCGGGACTTGAGCAGTTCTTC.